This TCR beta chain was observed in a study of T cell changes during pregnancy in multiple sclerosis. Assay used: immunoSEQ multiplex PCR; TCRdb lists only in-frame clones, some missing. In the table there are tens of thousands of clones, around 92% of which are singletons. This CDR3 comprises 14 residues. With 4 bases clipped from V and 5 bases from J, the junction kept 7 bases outside the gene matches. The germline CDR1 and CDR2 sequences are MNHEY and SMNVEV (reference sequence). The TCR originated in a female donor with multiple sclerosis, enrolled in a pregnancy study. This chain uses TRBV27 with TRBJ1-1; TRBD1 matches 7 bases. Sequenced material: peripheral blood, taken in the first trimester of pregnancy. The CDR3 reads CASSSYIRGTEAFF. The CDR3, as DNA: TGTGCCAGCAGTTCCTACATCAGGGGGACTGAAGCTTTCTTT.